This TCR beta chain comes out of a study of blood T cell repertoires in COVID-19. Original processing methods: Estimated nucleated cell counts came from reference gene primer amplification. Sequenced by immunoSEQ multiplex PCR; TCRdb stores in-frame clones only, minus some. That table supplies the V and J calls and clone size; D and trimming were determined from the DNA. This sample has about 49,000 clones, with about 86% found just once. Sequencing was done on a sample of peripheral blood. The sequence derives from a man between 40 and 49 years old with active COVID-19.

This CDR3 is CASSSPAGTASYEQYF. The CDR3 nucleotides are TGCGCCAGCAGCTCGCCGGCCGGGACAGCATCCTACGAGCAGTACTTC. This chain uses TRBV5-1 with TRBJ2-7; 7 bases fit TRBD1. CDR3 length: 16 residues. Per germline, CDR1 SGHRS and CDR2 YFSETQ. V shed 3 bases and J 1 base; nucleotides not matched to a gene: 10.